The 26 T cell receptor beta chains below come from one sample, sequenced in a study of glioma-infiltrating T cells after dendritic cell vaccination. This sample's time point: after dendritic cell vaccination, including at tumor progression/relapse. Sequencing used immunoSEQ multiplex PCR; TCRdb keeps in-frame clones, though not all of them. The table lists around 60,000 clones, around nine tenths of them singletons. The specimen was blood, collected after dendritic cell vaccination. These receptors were obtained from a human donor with glioblastoma.

V gene TRBV6-5 combines with J gene TRBJ2-3; 9 nucleotides agree with TRBD1. CDR1 MNHEY and CDR2 SVGAGI come from the germline V gene. This CDR3 contains 15 residues. V was pared by 4 bases and J by 7 bases, with 9 bases of the junction left unmatched. Written as DNA, the CDR3 is TGTGCCAGCAGTTCCGGACAGGGGATAGTAAATACGCAGTATTTT. This gives the protein CASSSGQGIVNTQYF.

This CDR3 reads CASSQQGVTEAFF. CDR3 bases: TGCGCCAGCAGCCAACAGGGAGTCACTGAAGCTTTCTTT. The chain recombines TRBV5-1 with TRBJ1-1; D perhaps matches TRBD1 (6 bases). CDR3 length equals 13 residues. CDR1 is SGHRS, CDR2 YFSETQ, per germline. The V gene lost 4 bases and the J gene lost 4 bases, with 11 bases spanning the gap.

This rearrangement joins TRBV5-6 to TRBJ2-1; D is ambiguous. CDR3 length: 14 residues. Looked up from germline, CDR1 is SGHDT and CDR2 is YYEEEE. Trimming removed 4 bases from V and 4 bases from J, with 12 bases in between. As DNA, the CDR3 is TGTGCCAGCAGCCCGGGTGTGGAATACAATGAGCAGTTCTTC. Translation: CASSPGVEYNEQFF.

V gene TRBV27 combines with J gene TRBJ2-5; TRBD2 matches 11 bases. This CDR3 has 16 residues. Germline V gene lookup returns CDR1 MNHEY and CDR2 SMNVEV (reference sequence). The V gene end was trimmed by 6 bases and the J gene end by 5 bases; junction bases not matched to a gene: 11. The CDR3 nucleotides are TGTGCCAGCAGCTGGGGTAGCGGGGGGGGAGTGGAGACCCAGTACTTC. It specifies CASSWGSGGGVETQYF.

J is TRBJ2-2 and V is TRBV5-1; 10 bases fit TRBD1. The CDR3 spans 14 residues. From germline, CDR1 is SGHRS and CDR2 YFSETQ. V was clipped by 7 bases and J by 6 bases; unmatched bases: 6. CDR3 sequence (DNA): TGCGCCAGCGGGGACAGGGGAAGCGCCGGGGAGCTGTTTTTT. It codes for CASGDRGSAGELFF.

The gene calls are TRBV4-1 and TRBJ2-4, with 10 positions matching TRBD2. Germline lookup yields CDR1 MGHRA and CDR2 YSYEKL. V lost 3 bases to trimming and J lost 4 bases; unmatched junction nucleotides: 12. The length of the CDR3 is 18 residues. The chain's CDR3 is CASSQPIAGGTEKNIQYF. In DNA, the CDR3 is TGCGCCAGCAGCCAGCCCATAGCGGGAGGCACCGAAAAAAACATTCAGTACTTC.

The chain is built from TRBV6-5 and TRBJ2-1; D possibly corresponds to TRBD1 (5 bases). V was pared by 4 bases and J by 13 bases, with 14 bases between. This CDR3 region has 12 residues. Germline CDR1 is MNHEY and CDR2 is SVGAGI. The CDR3 sequence: CASSSPGHYQFF. CDR3 nucleotide sequence: TGTGCCAGCAGTTCCCCCGGACACTACCAGTTCTTC.

This sequence joins TRBV30 and TRBJ1-2, with 11 positions matching TRBD1. J gave up 5 bases and V 8 bases, and 4 bases lay outside the gene matches. Germline CDR1 reads GTSNPN; CDR2 reads SVGIG (reference sequence). The CDR3 contains 12 residues. The CDR3 nucleotides read TGTGCCGGGGACAGGGGGAAGTATGGCTACACCTTC. Translated: CAGDRGKYGYTF.

V is TRBV27 and J is TRBJ1-1, with a possible D match to TRBD1 (6 bases). The CDR3 extends over 12 amino acids. Germline CDR1 MNHEY, CDR2 SMNVEV (reference sequence). V was trimmed by 6 bases and J by 4 bases, leaving 9 bases between them. Here the CDR3 DNA reads TGTGCCAGCAGCCAACAGGGCACTGAAGCTTTCTTT. Translating it yields CASSQQGTEAFF.

The rearrangement links TRBV11-2 to TRBJ1-1; a weak D match, TRBD1 (5 bases). The V gene lost 0 bases and the J gene lost 5 bases, with 10 bases spanning the gap. Germline assignment: CDR1 SGHAT and CDR2 FQNNGV. The CDR3 has 14 amino acids. The CDR3 region is CASSLEGVWTEAFF. In DNA form, the CDR3 reads TGTGCCAGCAGCTTAGAAGGGGTCTGGACTGAAGCTTTCTTT. The full variable domain, with the rest looked up from reference TRBV11-2 and TRBJ1-1, is EAGVAQSPRYKIIEKRQSVAFWCNPISGHATLYWYQQILGQGPKLLIQFQNNGVVDDSQLPKDRFSAERLKGVDSTLKIQPAKLEDSAVYLCASSLEGVWTEAFFGQGTRLTVV.

The chain links TRBV2 to TRBJ1-6; 7 positions match TRBD1. V trimming: 3 bases; J trimming: 7 bases; junction bases outside the gene matches: 15. From germline, CDR1 is SNHLY and CDR2 FYNNEI. CDR3 length: 18 residues. CDR3 amino acids: CASSDPPPGTALNSPLHF. For the CDR3, the DNA is TGTGCCAGCAGTGATCCCCCGCCTGGGACAGCGCTGAATTCACCCCTCCACTTT.

The rearrangement joins TRBV27 to TRBJ2-3, with 8 bases matching TRBD1. The CDR3 is 14 residues long. The germline gives CDR1 MNHEY, CDR2 SMNVEV (reference sequence). V lost 7 bases and J lost 4; bases outside the gene matches: 7. The chain's CDR3 is CASIPRGQADTQYF. CDR3 coding DNA: TGTGCCAGCATCCCCAGGGGGCAGGCAGATACGCAGTATTTT.

The genes are TRBV9 and TRBJ2-1, with D possibly being TRBD2 (7 bases). The germline gives CDR1 SGDLS, CDR2 YYNGEE. The V end lost 4 bases, the J end lost 2 bases, and 13 bases lay between the germline ends. The CDR3 is made up of 15 amino acids. Here the CDR3 reads CASSLGGGTYNEQFF. In DNA, the CDR3 is TGTGCCAGCAGCTTAGGGGGAGGGACCTACAATGAGCAGTTCTTC. Full variable domain (rest looked up from reference TRBV9 and TRBJ2-1): DSGVTQTPKHLITATGQRVTLRCSPRSGDLSVYWYQQSLDQGLQFLIQYYNGEERAKGNILERFSAQQFPDLHSELNLSSLELGDSALYFCASSLGGGTYNEQFFGPGTRLTVL.

A note on this clone: This same CDR3 is encoded by further DNA sequences in the sample. The chain employs TRBV14 and TRBJ1-2; no clear D. The V end was cut by 0 bases, the J end by 4 bases, with 6 bases between. The CDR3 extends over 13 amino acids. Germline V lookup: CDR1 SGHDN, CDR2 FVKESK. This CDR3 reads CASSQDYSYGYTF. The CDR3 coding sequence is TGTGCCAGCAGCCAAGATTACAGCTATGGCTACACCTTC.

This clone was seen a handful of times. One end of the junction varies from germline; a read error may be responsible. This rearrangement joins TRBV7-7 to TRBJ2-5; weak D call: TRBD2 (6 bases). Germline CDR1 reads SSHAT; CDR2 reads FNYEAQ (reference sequence). The CDR3 runs to 16 residues. This CDR3 reads CASSLNSEGRSETQYF. The DNA for the CDR3 is TGTGCTAGCAGCTTAAACTCGGAGGGGAGGTCAGAGACCCAGTACTTC.

This clone was detected only once. This rearrangement joins TRBV5-1 to TRBJ2-2; 11 nucleotides match TRBD2. In germline, CDR1 is SGHRS, CDR2 YFSETQ. This CDR3 contains 15 residues. V lost 4 bases to trimming and J lost 3 bases; unmatched junction nucleotides: 2. The CDR3 loop is CASSPGLADTGELFF. For the CDR3, the DNA is TGCGCCAGCAGCCCGGGACTAGCGGACACCGGGGAGCTGTTTTTT.

The genes are TRBV7-2 and TRBJ2-5; possibly TRBD2 for D (6 bases). The V end lost 1 base, the J end lost 3 bases, and 6 bases lay between the germline ends. The CDR3 is 13 amino acids. Germline lookup yields CDR1 SGHTA and CDR2 FQGNSA. The CDR3 sequence is CASSLGGKETQYF. The CDR3 DNA sequence: TGTGCCAGCAGCTTAGGCGGGAAAGAGACCCAGTACTTC.

This rearrangement joins TRBV9 to TRBJ2-3; D is uncertain. The CDR3 extends over 14 amino acids. Germline CDR1 SGDLS, CDR2 YYNGEE. The ends were cut back, 4 bases at V and 2 bases at J, with 11 bases in the middle. The CDR3, as DNA: TGTGCCAGCAGCACCGAAGGAGACACAGATACGCAGTATTTT. This codes for CASSTEGDTDTQYF. Supplemented by reference TRBV9 and TRBJ2-3, the full variable domain reads DSGVTQTPKHLITATGQRVTLRCSPRSGDLSVYWYQQSLDQGLQFLIQYYNGEERAKGNILERFSAQQFPDLHSELNLSSLELGDSALYFCASSTEGDTDTQYFGPGTRLTVL.

CDR3 protein: CASSYRDMNTEAFF. The DNA for the CDR3 is TGTGCCAGCAGTTACCGGGACATGAACACTGAAGCTTTCTTT. The chain carries TRBV6-6 and TRBJ1-1, with D tentatively TRBD1 (6 bases). The CDR3 has 14 amino acids. The V end was cut by 2 bases, the J end by 0 bases, with 7 bases between. In germline, CDR1 is MNHNY, CDR2 SVGAGI (reference sequence).

The chain carries TRBV12-5 and TRBJ2-2, with TRBD1 matching 11 bases. J lost 5 bases, V lost 5 bases, and 4 bases had no gene match. The CDR3 is made up of 15 amino acids. Germline CDR1 is LGHNT and CDR2 is FRNRAP. The CDR3 is CASGTGTGGTGELFF. CDR3 bases: TGTGCTAGTGGTACCGGGACAGGGGGGACCGGGGAGCTGTTTTTT.

The chain uses TRBV25-1 and TRBJ2-5, with 7 positions matching TRBD1. There are 14 residues in the CDR3. V lost 6 bases to trimming and J lost 7 bases; unmatched junction nucleotides: 11. The V gene's germline CDR1 is MGHDK and CDR2 SYGVNS. The CDR3 here is CASSPDRSDGTQYF. CDR3 nucleotides: TGTGCCAGCAGCCCGGACAGGTCCGACGGGACCCAGTACTTC.

The J gene is TRBJ1-5, the V gene TRBV19; 9 nucleotides line up with TRBD1. Germline CDR1 is LNHDA and CDR2 is SQIVND (reference sequence). This CDR3 contains 16 residues. V shed 5 bases and J 6 bases; nucleotides not matched to a gene: 11. The CDR3 protein is CASSSLGTGLGQPQHF. DNA for the CDR3: TGTGCCAGTAGTTCCCTCGGGACAGGGTTGGGTCAGCCCCAGCATTTT.

The chain recombines TRBV29-1 with TRBJ2-7; a weak D match, TRBD2 (6 bases). The CDR3 has 15 amino acids. Germline V CDR1 and CDR2: SQVTM, ANQGSEA. V was clipped by 3 bases and J by 3 bases, with 18 bases between them. The CDR3: CSVDARPTGGYEQYF. CDR3 DNA: TGCAGCGTTGACGCTCGGCCCACCGGGGGCTACGAGCAGTACTTC.

On this clone itself: The sample has other DNA sequences that encode this CDR3 too. The J gene is TRBJ2-5, the V gene TRBV7-2; TRBD1 matches at 7 bases. The CDR3 length is 14 residues. Germline CDR1 is SGHTA and CDR2 is FQGNSA. The V gene end was trimmed by 0 bases and the J gene end by 5 bases; junction bases not matched to a gene: 3. The CDR3 DNA reads TGTGCCAGCAGCTTAGCGAGGGGGCGGGAGACCCAGTACTTC. This sequence encodes CASSLARGRETQYF.

This chain links TRBV5-6 with TRBJ1-4; 8 nucleotides match TRBD1. After removal of 3 bases from V and 8 bases from J, the junction contained 6 bases not matched to a gene. Germline V gene lookup returns CDR1 SGHDT and CDR2 YYEEEE. CDR3 length: 14 residues. CDR3 sequence: CASSYRTGREKLFF. CDR3 in DNA: TGTGCCAGCAGCTACCGGACAGGGCGCGAAAAACTGTTTTTT.

J is TRBJ2-1 and V is TRBV7-2; D possibly corresponds to TRBD2 (7 bases). Germline CDR1 and CDR2: SGHTA and FQGNSA. The V end lost 5 bases, the J end lost 2 bases, and 16 bases lay between the germline ends. This CDR3 has 16 residues. In DNA form, the CDR3 reads TGTGCCAGCAGCGTCCTCGGAGGGGGGGCCTACAATGAGCAGTTCTTC. Translation: CASSVLGGGAYNEQFF.